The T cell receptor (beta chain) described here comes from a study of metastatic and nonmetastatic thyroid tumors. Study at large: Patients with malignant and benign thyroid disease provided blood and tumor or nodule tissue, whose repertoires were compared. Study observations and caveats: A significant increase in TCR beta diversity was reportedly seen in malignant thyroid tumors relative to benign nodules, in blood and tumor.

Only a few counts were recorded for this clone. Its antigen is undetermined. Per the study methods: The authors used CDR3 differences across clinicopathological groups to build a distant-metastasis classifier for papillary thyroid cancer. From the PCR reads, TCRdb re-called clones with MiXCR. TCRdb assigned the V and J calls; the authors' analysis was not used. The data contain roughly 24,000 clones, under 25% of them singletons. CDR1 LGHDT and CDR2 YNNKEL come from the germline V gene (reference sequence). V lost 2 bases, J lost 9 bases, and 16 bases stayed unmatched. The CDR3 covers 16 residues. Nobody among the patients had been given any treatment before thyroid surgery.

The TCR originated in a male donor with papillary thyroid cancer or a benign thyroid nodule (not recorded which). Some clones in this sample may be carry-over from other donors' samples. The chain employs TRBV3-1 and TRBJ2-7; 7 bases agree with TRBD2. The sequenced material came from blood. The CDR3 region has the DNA TGTGCCAGCAGCCAACACAGGCCGGGACCCTCGGGGGGGCAGTACTTC. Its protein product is CASSQHRPGPSGGQYF.